This is a list of T cell receptor beta chains from one sample in a study of T cells expressing NK-cell markers. TCRdb reworked the 5' RACE reads into one entry per CDR3 protein, no DNA. The sample has 400,000 to 500,000 distinct CDR3 sequences. Sequencing was performed on blood T cells: a sorted CD56 or NKG2C T cell subset, CD4+ or CD8+ T cells, or bulk PBMC T cells (not recorded which). These receptors originate from a woman between 18 and 70 years old in good health. CDR3s include the opening cysteine and the closing phenylalanine or tryptophan.

TRBV7-9,TRBJ1-1,CASNTQGTNTEAFF
TRBV29-1,TRBJ2-3,CSGAGAGTDTQYF
TRBV20-1,TRBJ1-5,CSARDPSGGWDQPQHF
TRBV11-1,TRBJ2-4,CASSLARLSGGVGDLAKNIQYF
TRBV10-1,TRBJ2-1,CASSGLALNEQFF
TRBV6-2/TRBV6-3,TRBJ2-1,CASSTPGQRYNEQFF
TRBV2,TRBJ2-3,CASYYGTLPTDTQYF
TRBV28,TRBJ2-5,CASSLFGTSASQTQYF
TRBV6-5,TRBJ2-1,CASSNGGLKQFF
TRBV5-1,TRBJ2-2,CASSPSTGVGELFF
TRBV28,TRBJ2-2,CASSLLAGYTGELFF
TRBV20-1,TRBJ1-1,CSAMGGVGTEAFF
TRBV6-1,TRBJ2-7,CASSTRGQQTPSYEQYF
TRBV14,TRBJ2-5,CASSQLVQETQYF
TRBV29-1,TRBJ1-1,CSVQNGGETEAFF
TRBV20-1,TRBJ2-7,CSARSGAGDEQYF
TRBV19,TRBJ2-2,CASSKSRGQGAGTGELFF
TRBV7-9,TRBJ1-2,CASSQGTGGYGYTF
TRBV7-9,TRBJ2-7,CASSLVIRESYEQYF
TRBV15,TRBJ2-5,CATSRDGARQETQYF
TRBV12-3/TRBV12-4,TRBJ2-1,CASSFVGTGYSEQFF
TRBV18,TRBJ1-1,CASSLTGVLDSEAFF
TRBV20-1,TRBJ2-7,CSAYDRGSYEQYF
TRBV7-2,TRBJ2-3,CASRIAANTDTQYF
TRBV24-1,TRBJ2-1,CATQGRRENEQFF
TRBV11-2,TRBJ1-1,CASSPVAGGTFF
TRBV6-1,TRBJ1-2,CASSRGQGLGYTF
TRBV29-1,TRBJ2-5,CSAGRGNQETQYF
TRBV18,TRBJ2-3,CASSPPSGDPQYF
TRBV5-1,TRBJ2-5,CASSPGAASEDYDQYF
TRBV18,TRBJ1-1,CASSPGQVAEAFF
TRBV11-2,TRBJ1-1,CASSSASGWTEAFF
TRBV20-1,TRBJ2-5,CSAPKTGVRQETQYF